This record concerns one T cell receptor (beta chain) sequence. The data belong to a study of T-cell reconstitution after alpha-beta-depleted transplantation in children. Library preparation (for TCRbeta) was performed with unique molecular identifiers. MiXCR, applied by TCRdb to the PCR reads, yields one record per CDR3 protein. This table holds around 600,000 distinct CDR3 sequences, roughly a tenth found once. This sequence originates from a human donor who donated a stem cell graft to a child with acute myeloid leukemia. The sequenced sample was PBMCs from the stem cell graft donor, obtained from the stem cell graft.

The CDR3 protein is CSATRSGEQYF. CDR3 coding DNA: TGCAGTGCTACCCGGTCCGGCGAGCAGTACTTC. The chain carries TRBV20-1 and TRBJ2-7; D not resolved. The CDR3 covers 11 residues. V shed 4 bases and J shed 6 bases, with 10 bases lying between them. Germline values: CDR1 DFQATT, CDR2 SNEGSKA (reference sequence).